This T cell receptor beta chain originates from a study of Graves' ophthalmopathy and Graves' hyperthyroidism. This clonotype was seen at least ten times. Pregnancy or lactation, uncontrolled infections and other autoimmune diseases were grounds for excluding patients. Amplified material comprised TCR beta CDR3 regions derived from RNA transcripts. HTBI primers served in a first-round RT-PCR, which a second-round multiplex PCR followed. TCRdb processed the multiplex PCR reads anew with MiXCR; each CDR3 protein has one entry. The sample consists of about 400,000 distinct CDR3 sequences, 15% of them appearing once. In germline, CDR1 is MNHEY, CDR2 SMNVEV (reference sequence). Trimming pared 4 bases from V and 9 bases from J, leaving 13 bases between. The CDR3 consists of 12 residues.

V is TRBV27 and J is TRBJ2-7, with a weak D call TRBD2 (5 bases). The TCR was taken from a woman aged 18 to 35 with stable Graves' hyperthyroidism. The sample taken for sequencing was peripheral blood. The CDR3 spells CASSSRSGWQYF. The CDR3 DNA reads TGTGCCAGCAGTTCCCGGTCGGGGTGGCAGTACTTC.